This TCR beta chain was sequenced in a study of blood T cell repertoires in COVID-19. Study at large: T cells, B-cell-depleted T cells, or PBMCs provided the cDNA or gDNA that served as material.

This clone was seen once. Original analysis: Using reference gene primer amplification, nucleated cell counts were estimated. Sequencing used immunoSEQ multiplex PCR; TCRdb keeps in-frame clones, though not all of them. The V and J calls and clone size were taken over from that table, and D and trimming were inferred from the DNA. Of under 200,000 clones in the sample, around 86% were seen once. CDR3 length: 13 residues. V lost 6 bases and J 6 bases, leaving 13 bases between the germline ends. Per germline, CDR1 SGHNT and CDR2 YYREEE (reference sequence). This chain connects TRBV5-4 to TRBJ1-5; D unresolved. The sequence derives from a man aged 55 to 70 with COVID-19, enrolled during active disease. Material for sequencing was peripheral blood. CDR3 sequence reads: CASTLGEVQPQHF. CDR3 DNA sequence: TGTGCCAGCACCCTGGGAGAGGTTCAGCCCCAGCATTTT.